One sample yielded the 5 T cell receptor beta chains listed below, sequenced in a study of human CD8 memory T cell subsets. Libraries for TCR beta were constructed using UMI-labeled 5' RACE. TCRdb reprocessed the 5' RACE reads, keeping one entry per CDR3 protein, no DNA. This listing includes 4,500 to 7,000 distinct CDR3 sequences. The sequencing input was CD8+ T cells from PBMCs. These receptors originate from a human donor in good health.

This chain joins TRBV27 and TRBJ2-2. CDR1 is MNHEY, CDR2 SMNVEV, per germline (reference sequence). CDR3 length equals 18 residues. The CDR3 loop reads CASSLANQLYPDTGELFF.

V gene TRBV14 combines with J gene TRBJ1-6. Germline assignment: CDR1 SGHDN and CDR2 FVKESK. The CDR3 extends over 16 amino acids. CDR3 sequence: CASSLHGGRGDSPLHF.

The rearrangement links TRBV19 to TRBJ1-1; TCRdb returns TRBD1, unconfirmable since there is no DNA. Germline CDR1 and CDR2: LNHDA and SQIVND (reference sequence). This CDR3 comprises 15 residues. The CDR3 loop reads CASRVTTGGNTEAFF.

The gene calls are TRBV20-1 and TRBJ1-2; the D gene TCRdb calls, TRBD1, cannot be checked with no DNA. Germline V gene lookup returns CDR1 DFQATT and CDR2 SNEGSKA (reference sequence). This CDR3 has 14 amino acids. The CDR3 loop reads CSAGETGRSYGYTF.

This clonotype is identified as medium-sized (0.01 to 0.1%) from frequency. This chain joins TRBV4-3 and TRBJ1-1; TCRdb designates TRBD1, a call that cannot be tested without DNA. The CDR3 length is 17 residues. The V gene's germline CDR1 is LGHNA and CDR2 YSLEER. The CDR3 loop reads CASSQESGLTGTAEAFF.